A single T cell receptor beta chain is shown here with its context. Its cognate antigen has yet to be identified. The sample holds no much larger clone one base away, and base qualities are not on file. TCRbeta CDR3 regions were amplified from genomic DNA by means of the immunoSEQ Assay, a bias-controlled multiplex PCR. The source study handled its data this way. The number of nucleated cells in each sample was estimated from the amplification of reference gene primers within the assay. Sequence reads were collapsed and filtered to measure the absolute abundance of every unique TCRbeta CDR3 rearrangement. For each sample, productive Simpson clonality was calculated as the square root of Simpson's diversity index over productive rearrangements. The source is immuneACCESS, and TCRdb retained only in-frame sequences with V and J called. Part of the clones is not carried over; for the studies checked, unresolved V genes explain less than half of this, and the remainder is unexplained. V, J and clone size are taken as reported in that table, and D and trimming were inferred from the DNA itself. Present in this sample are roughly 410,000 clones, about nine tenths of which were seen just once. The top ten clonotypes cover about 1.6% of the sample.

One collaborating source in Seattle enrolled patients during active infection and followed them longitudinally through the course of disease. Collaborating institutions collected whole blood in K2EDTA tubes following their own protocols. For TCRbeta analysis, collaborators shipped samples as frozen whole blood, isolated PBMCs, or DNA extracted from either of those sample types. This sample stems from a study of blood T cell repertoires in COVID-19 (TCRdb year 2020). Some background on the complete study: Samples covering the acute and convalescent phases of COVID-19 were provided by collaborators in the United States, Italy and Spain. Nearly every sample came with metadata listing a de-identified subject ID, COVID-19 status, age in years and sex. The samples were drawn from the first 160 participants of the ongoing ImmuneRACE study and from more than 1,000 subjects provided by 6 global collaborators. The material from the prospective study consisted of cDNA or gDNA derived from T cells, B-cell-depleted T cells, or PBMCs. The repertoires were made available in a free public database intended to serve as a resource for research on the immune response to SARS-CoV-2. Subjects who had been exposed to COVID-19, were actively infected with it, or had recovered from it provided the deeply sampled blood TCRbeta repertoires that made up the dataset. HLA class I and class II types, where available, came from metadata supplied by the sample provider rather than from assay-based typing.

The CDR3 has 16 amino acids, counting the end cysteine and phenylalanine. Only CDR3 DNA is held: 48 bases, read in frame from base 1. For CDR1 and CDR2, the germline V gene lists SGHRS and YFSETQ. For this chain, trimming is 1 base at the V end and 4 bases at the J end, and the number of junction bases without a gene match is 10. Summary of the overall study and its limitations: Clinical and demographic metadata were provided uncurated, with the amount varying by source and participant.

This TCR came from a woman aged 40-49 years with COVID-19, enrolled during active disease. The rearrangement joined TRBV5-1 to TRBJ2-5; the junction holds 7 bases that match TRBD1. The sequenced material came from peripheral blood. The sequence in DNA is TGCGCCAGCAGCTTGTCACCCTCGACAGGGTCAGAGACCCAGTACTTC. The encoded protein is CASSLSPSTGSETQYF. The CDR3, completed at both ends by the reference TRBV5-1 and TRBJ2-5 genes, gives the full variable domain KAGVTQTPRYLIKTRGQQVTLSCSPISGHRSVSWYQQTPGQGLQFLFEYFSETQRNKGNFPGRFSGRQFSNSRSEMNVSTLELGDSALYLCASSLSPSTGSETQYFGPGTRLLVL.